The 15 T cell receptor beta chains reported below all come from one sample, sequenced in a study of long-term antiretroviral therapy in people with HIV. An immunoSEQ assay, version v3.0, was performed at survey level. Repertoires were generated with immunoSEQ multiplex PCR, while TCRdb's copy carries only in-frame clones and drops some. The sample has about 24,000 clones; approximately 80% are singletons. This sample comprised unsorted PBMCs, obtained at the start of antiretroviral therapy, before treatment. The origin of the receptors is a young woman with HIV.

CDR3 sequence (DNA): TGTGCCAGCAGCTCCTCCCCGGGGCGCCAAATGGAAGCTTTCTTT. This encodes CASSSSPGRQMEAFF. The V call is TRBV7-9, the J call TRBJ1-1; possible D gene TRBD1, 5 bases. Per germline, CDR1 SEHNR and CDR2 FQNEAQ (reference sequence). Trimming left V 4 bases short and J 8 bases short, with 20 bases between. The CDR3 totals 15 residues. The whole variable domain, remainder taken from reference TRBV7-9 and TRBJ1-1, is DTGVSQNPRHKITKRGQNVTFRCDPISEHNRLYWYRQTLGQGPEFLTYFQNEAQLEKSRLLSDRFSAERPKGSFSTLEIQRTEQGDSAMYLCASSSSPGRQMEAFFGQGTRLTVV.

Remarks on this clone: Additional DNA sequences in this sample encode the identical CDR3. The rearrangement joins TRBV20-1 to TRBJ1-1, with TRBD1 as a possible D gene (6 bases). The CDR3 consists of 11 residues. Germline V gene lookup returns CDR1 DFQATT and CDR2 SNEGSKA (reference sequence). The V gene lost 7 bases and the J gene lost 2 bases, with 8 bases spanning the gap. CDR3 nucleotides: TGCAGTGTCAGGGGAAACACTGAAGCTTTCTTT. It translates to CSVRGNTEAFF.

The CDR3: CAITRLQNSPLHF. For the CDR3, the DNA is TGTGCCATCACCCGGTTGCAAAATTCACCCCTCCACTTT. The V call is TRBV10-3, the J call TRBJ1-6; no clear D gene. Germline CDR1 and CDR2: ENHRY and SYGVKD. V was shortened by 7 bases and J by 7 bases, with 11 bases between the two germline ends. This CDR3 is 13 amino acids long.

The V gene is TRBV10-2, the J gene TRBJ2-7, with D tentatively TRBD1 (5 bases). Germline V CDR1 and CDR2: WSHSY, SAAADI. The V end lost 2 bases, the J end lost 5 bases, and 10 bases lay between the germline ends. This CDR3 region has 13 residues. CDR3 amino acids: CASSEGPRDEQYF. The CDR3, as DNA: TGCGCCAGCAGTGAGGGACCCAGGGACGAGCAGTACTTC.

V is TRBV21-1 and J is TRBJ1-1. TRBV21-1 is a pseudogene. The CDR3 extends over 14 amino acids. The CDR3 protein is CASSSTRAGTEAFF. The DNA for the CDR3 is TGTGCCAGCAGCAGTACCCGAGCGGGCACTGAAGCTTTCTTT.

This chain links TRBV7-2 with TRBJ2-3; D is uncertain. Deletions cut 2 bases from V and 6 bases from J, with 12 bases between. This CDR3 spans 14 amino acids. Germline V gene lookup returns CDR1 SGHTA and CDR2 FQGNSA. CDR3 DNA sequence: TGTGCCAGCAGCTTACAGCCCACTCTGGATACGCAGTATTTT. It translates to CASSLQPTLDTQYF. The variable domain in full, completed from reference TRBV7-2 and TRBJ2-3, reads GAGVSQSPSNKVTEKGKDVELRCDPISGHTALYWYRQSLGQGLEFLIYFQGNSAPDKSGLPSDRFSAERTGGSVSTLTIQRTQQEDSAVYLCASSLQPTLDTQYFGPGTRLTVL.

The chain combines TRBV28 with TRBJ1-4; maybe TRBD1 (6 bases). This CDR3 spans 12 amino acids. The V end lost 6 bases, the J end lost 10 bases, and 12 bases lay between the germline ends. The germline CDR1 and CDR2 sequences are MDHEN and SYDVKM. In nucleotides, the CDR3 is TGTGCCAGCAGACAGGGCATGGGAAAACTGTTTTTT. Protein: CASRQGMGKLFF.

The chain joins TRBV11-2 to TRBJ2-3; TRBD2 matches at 8 bases. Germline V lookup: CDR1 SGHAT, CDR2 FQNNGV. Trimming took 1 base from V and 6 from J; bases not matched to a gene: 9. The CDR3 has 16 residues. CDR3 nucleotide sequence: TGTGCCAGCAGCTTAGGGGTCGGGAGGGACCCCGATACGCAGTATTTT. Translated: CASSLGVGRDPDTQYF.

This clone was recorded only once. The J gene is TRBJ2-7, the V gene TRBV27, with 11 nucleotides matching TRBD1. The junction had 6 bases not matched to a gene; V was cut back by 8 bases and J by 3 bases. CDR1 and CDR2 from the germline V gene are MNHEY and SMNVEV (reference sequence). The CDR3 is made up of 14 amino acids. Here the CDR3 reads CASSTGTGGYEQYF. The CDR3 DNA follows: TGTGCCAGCTCTACCGGGACAGGGGGCTACGAGCAGTACTTC.

This clone was seen more than once but under ten times. J is TRBJ2-1 and V is TRBV4-2, with D hard to call. Per the germline V gene, CDR1 is LGHNA and CDR2 is YNFKEQ. The CDR3 sequence is 11 residues long. V was clipped by 4 bases and J by 8 bases, with 6 bases between them. CDR3 sequence (DNA): TGTGCCAGCAGCCGAGGCGATGAGCAGTTCTTC. This encodes CASSRGDEQFF.

This clone appeared a single time. The gene calls are TRBV11-2 and TRBJ2-1; 9 nucleotides agree with TRBD2. J was trimmed by 3 bases and V by 5 bases; bases with no gene match: 5. The germline V gene has CDR1 SGHAT and CDR2 FQNNGV. This CDR3 is 15 amino acids long. CDR3 sequence (DNA): TGTGCCAGCAGCCCGGGACTAGCAGTCTACAATGAGCAGTTCTTC. Translation: CASSPGLAVYNEQFF.

V and J are TRBV2 and TRBJ2-6; TRBD1 is a possible D gene (6 bases). CDR1 SNHLY and CDR2 FYNNEI come from the germline V gene. The ends were cut back, 4 bases at V and 1 base at J, with 11 bases in the middle. The CDR3 totals 16 residues. In DNA form, the CDR3 reads TGTGCCAGCAGTGCCACAAGGGGGTCTGGGGCCAACGTCCTGACTTTC. Its translation: CASSATRGSGANVLTF.

This chain joins TRBV5-4 and TRBJ2-7; D uncertain. The CDR3 covers 14 residues. The germline V gene has CDR1 SGHNT and CDR2 YYREEE (reference sequence). Trimming pared 7 bases from V and 2 bases from J, leaving 16 bases between. The chain's CDR3 is CASGPRTDPYEQYF. CDR3 sequence (DNA): TGTGCCAGCGGACCCAGGACGGATCCCTACGAGCAGTACTTC.

This CDR3 reads CASSFMGGNTEAFF. CDR3 nucleotide sequence: TGTGCCAGCAGTTTCATGGGTGGGAACACTGAAGCTTTCTTT. V is TRBV28 and J is TRBJ1-1; D is ambiguous. Germline V gene lookup returns CDR1 MDHEN and CDR2 SYDVKM. CDR3 length equals 14 residues. The V gene lost 3 bases and the J gene lost 1 base, with 9 bases spanning the gap.

The chain links TRBV30 to TRBJ2-1; D gene uncertain. The CDR3 loop spans 11 amino acids. Germline CDR1 GTSNPN, CDR2 SVGIG (reference sequence). V dropped 1 base and J dropped 6 bases, with 4 bases sitting between them. The CDR3 nucleotides are TGTGCCTGGAGTGGGGGCAATGAGCAGTTCTTC. Translating gives CAWSGGNEQFF.